Only a few counts were recorded for the clone carrying this T cell receptor beta chain. Its antigen is currently unknown. The data are from a study of T cells in Graves' hyperthyroidism and ophthalmopathy. Study findings and constraints: Blood also showed most of the thyroid clonotypes that were expanded above 0.001.

Germline CDR1 is SGDLS and CDR2 is YYNGEE. The ends were cut back, 4 bases at V and 2 bases at J, with 13 bases in the middle. This CDR3 has 15 amino acids. Researchers defined stable Graves' hyperthyroidism as no ophthalmopathy progression within 18 months. Hyperthyroidism had been newly diagnosed in patients aged 18 to 65, and its duration was under 2 months. The CDR3 regions of TCR beta were amplified from RNA transcripts. HTBI primers drove first-round RT-PCR of the TCR CDR3. Each CDR3 protein is one row after TCRdb ran MiXCR on the multiplex PCR reads. The profile covers approximately 330,000 distinct CDR3 sequences, with over 20% appearing a single time and over 40% taken by the ten largest.

Sequencing was carried out using blood. The rearrangement links TRBV9 to TRBJ2-1, with a weak D call TRBD1 (6 bases). The clonotype originates from a woman aged 45-65 years with Graves' hyperthyroidism. CDR3 sequence: CASSYRAAAYNEQFF. CDR3 sequence (DNA): TGTGCCAGCAGCTACAGGGCGGCCGCCTACAATGAGCAGTTCTTC.